The clone carrying this T cell receptor (beta chain) occurred a few times. The target antigen is unknown. The V gene's germline CDR1 is LNHNV and CDR2 YYDKDF (reference sequence). The J segment lost 7 bases and the V segment lost 0 bases, leaving 7 bases of the junction unmatched. The CDR3 consists of 16 residues. This entry is derived from a study of Graves' ophthalmopathy and Graves' hyperthyroidism. Findings of the study overall: As the model predicted ophthalmopathy progression, it achieved a sensitivity of nearly 71% and a specificity of around 72%. Among thyroid clonotypes expanded above 0.001 frequency, most also appeared in blood.

RNA transcripts yielded amplified TCR beta CDR3 regions. The first-round RT-PCR employed HTBI primers together with the Qiagen OneStep RT-PCR kit. A multiplex PCR was then performed as the second round. TCRdb redid the calling of the multiplex PCR reads with MiXCR, one entry per CDR3 protein. This sample yields about 480,000 distinct CDR3 sequences, of which approximately 14% are seen a single time; approximately 9.8% belongs to the top ten. The clonotype comes from a woman younger than 45 with Graves' ophthalmopathy. Sequencing input: blood. The gene calls are TRBV15 and TRBJ1-4; 8 nucleotides align to TRBD1. The CDR3 DNA sequence: TGTGCCACCAGCAGAGATCCGGGACAGGAAAGTGAAAAACTGTTTTTT. It specifies CATSRDPGQESEKLFF.